Listed here are 10 T cell receptor beta chains from one sample, sequenced in a study of blood T cell repertoires in COVID-19. The method was immunoSEQ multiplex PCR; TCRdb's version includes in-frame clones alone and lacks a portion of them. The sample gives some 150,000 clones, less than 85% of which show up once; 5% to 7.5% is in the top ten. Sequencing was done on a sample of peripheral blood. These receptors all stem from a human donor in a cohort sampled during active COVID-19.

The V call is TRBV28, the J call TRBJ1-5, with D hard to call. CDR1 and CDR2 (germline): MDHEN, SYDVKM. Trimming stripped 6 bases from V and 6 bases from J, with 6 bases between. The CDR3 is 11 residues long. CDR3 nucleotide sequence: TGTGCCAGCAGAAGCGGTCAGCCCCAGCATTTT. Encoded protein: CASRSGQPQHF.

The chain couples TRBV11-3 to TRBJ2-3; 7 bases agree with TRBD1. CDR3 size: 16 residues. CDR1 and CDR2 (germline): SGHNT, YENEEA. The V segment lost 5 bases and the J segment 3 bases; nucleotides outside the gene matches: 11. The CDR3 reads CASSPRKGAGTDTQYF. CDR3 bases: TGTGCCAGCAGCCCAAGAAAGGGGGCCGGGACAGATACGCAGTATTTT.

This clone has only one observation. The chain couples TRBV27 to TRBJ1-1; possible D gene TRBD1, 5 bases. The CDR3 runs to 14 residues. CDR1 is MNHEY and CDR2 is SMNVEV in the germline V gene (reference sequence). Trimming cost V 6 bases and J 1 base, with 12 bases left between them. In nucleotides, the CDR3 is TGTGCCAGCAGGCCAGACAGAACGAACACTGAAGCTTTCTTT. Translation: CASRPDRTNTEAFF.

The chain is built from TRBV11-3 and TRBJ2-1; D ambiguous. CDR1 and CDR2 (germline): SGHNT, YENEEA. V shed 4 bases and J shed 2 bases, with 15 bases lying between them. The CDR3 loop spans 16 amino acids. The CDR3 DNA sequence: TGTGCCAGCAGCTCCTCCCGGGTAGCACCCTACAATGAGCAGTTCTTC. Protein product: CASSSSRVAPYNEQFF.

The chain carries TRBV4-1 and TRBJ1-2, with TRBD1 matching 11 bases. The length of the CDR3 is 14 residues. The germline V gene encodes CDR1 MGHRA and CDR2 YSYEKL. The junction had 5 bases not matched to a gene; V was cut back by 4 bases and J by 7 bases. DNA of the CDR3: TGCGCCAGCAGCCTAGGACAGGGGGCGGCTGGCTACACCTTC. It yields the protein CASSLGQGAAGYTF.

This chain uses TRBV5-4 with TRBJ2-5, with 10 bases matching TRBD2. The V and J ends lost 2 bases and 5 bases, in that order; junction bases with no gene match: 3. The CDR3 runs 14 residues. Germline loops: CDR1 SGHNT, CDR2 YYREEE (reference sequence). CDR3 sequence: CASSLAGGIETQYF. The CDR3 DNA reads as TGTGCCAGCAGCTTAGCGGGGGGGATCGAGACCCAGTACTTC.

This clone was found once. The CDR3: CASSGGRGPYNEQFF. The DNA for the CDR3 is TGTGCCAGTAGTGGTGGGAGGGGACCTTACAATGAGCAGTTCTTC. This chain uses TRBV19 with TRBJ2-1, with 7 bases identical to TRBD2. The CDR3 runs 15 residues. V lost 5 bases and J lost 4; bases outside the gene matches: 8. Germline assignment: CDR1 LNHDA and CDR2 SQIVND (reference sequence).

The chain employs TRBV27 and TRBJ2-4; 9 bases map to TRBD1. The germline V gene encodes CDR1 MNHEY and CDR2 SMNVEV (reference sequence). V was clipped by 5 bases and J by 11 bases; unmatched bases: 4. The CDR3 sequence is 12 residues long. The CDR3 here is CASSPRTGVQYF. The CDR3 DNA follows: TGTGCCAGCAGTCCGCGGACAGGGGTTCAGTACTTC.

The V call is TRBV2, the J call TRBJ1-6, with TRBD1 as a possible D gene (6 bases). Germline V gene data show CDR1 as SNHLY and CDR2 as FYNNEI. V gave up 10 bases and J gave up 7 bases, with 17 bases separating them. This CDR3 has 14 residues. The CDR3 here is CATPRGGANSPLHF. The CDR3 DNA follows: TGTGCCACTCCTCGGGGGGGGGCCAATTCACCCCTCCACTTT. The entire variable domain, with the rest obtained from reference TRBV2 and TRBJ1-6, is as follows: EPEVTQTPSHQVTQMGQEVILRCVPISNHLYFYWYRQILGQKVEFLVSFYNNEISEKSEIFDDQFSVERPDGSNFTLKIRSTKLEDSAMYFCATPRGGANSPLHFGNGTRLTVT.

The chain has TRBV6-6 and TRBJ1-2; 9 bases agree with TRBD1. V lost 2 bases, J lost 6 bases, and 1 base stayed unmatched. The germline gives CDR1 MNHNY, CDR2 SVGAGI (reference sequence). The CDR3 sequence is 13 residues long. The CDR3 bases are TGTGCCAGCAGTTACGACAGGGGGGATGGCTACACCTTC. It translates to CASSYDRGDGYTF.